This TCR beta chain was captured in a study of post-analysis software for immune sequencing data. Study in general: Some patients lacked subtype; others had relapsing-remitting, secondary progressive or progressive-relapsing disease. Study observations and caveats: Normalized Chao1 diversity in multiple sclerosis patients fell significantly below that of controls. Higher frequency in patients than in controls was seen for 5 or 6 TRBV segments, with TRBV5-6, TRBV5-1 and TRBV20-1 among them.

TCR beta cDNA libraries included unique molecular identifiers. From around 0.96 to 9.9 million T cells, 550,000 or so cDNA molecules were obtained. TCRdb itself ran the PCR reads through MiXCR, one entry per CDR3 protein. The sample shows roughly 870,000 distinct CDR3 sequences, 53% of them seen only once. This CDR3 contains 14 residues. Germline CDR1 is MNHNS and CDR2 is SASEGT. Trimming took 5 bases from V and 4 from J, leaving 12 bases between them. This clonotype was counted between two and nine times. Its target is not known. This TCR was recovered from a girl between 10 and 17 years old with multiple sclerosis. The sequenced sample was blood. V usage is TRBV6-1 and J usage is TRBJ2-1; TRBD1 or TRBD2 may be the D gene (6 bases each). CDR3 in amino acids: CASSKRGEYNEQFF. In nucleotides, the CDR3 is TGTGCCAGCAGTAAAAGGGGGGAATACAATGAGCAGTTCTTC.